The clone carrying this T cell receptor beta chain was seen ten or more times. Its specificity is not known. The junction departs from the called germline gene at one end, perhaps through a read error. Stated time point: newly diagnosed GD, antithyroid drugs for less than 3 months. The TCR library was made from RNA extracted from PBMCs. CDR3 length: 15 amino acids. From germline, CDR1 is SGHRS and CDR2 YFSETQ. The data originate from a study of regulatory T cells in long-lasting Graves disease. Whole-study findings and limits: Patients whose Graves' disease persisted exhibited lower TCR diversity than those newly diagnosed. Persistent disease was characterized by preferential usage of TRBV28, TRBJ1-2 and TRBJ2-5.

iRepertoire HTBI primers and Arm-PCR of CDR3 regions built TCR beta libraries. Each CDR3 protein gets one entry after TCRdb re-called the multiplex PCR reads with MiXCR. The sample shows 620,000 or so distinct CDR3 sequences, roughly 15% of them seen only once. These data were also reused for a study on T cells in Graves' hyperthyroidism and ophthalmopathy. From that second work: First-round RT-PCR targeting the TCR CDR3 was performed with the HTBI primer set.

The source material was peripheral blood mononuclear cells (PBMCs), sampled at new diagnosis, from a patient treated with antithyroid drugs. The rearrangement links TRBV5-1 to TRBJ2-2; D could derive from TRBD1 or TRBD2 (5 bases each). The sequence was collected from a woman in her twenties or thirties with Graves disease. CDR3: CASSSGTGNTGELFF. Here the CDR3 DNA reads TGTGCCAGCAGCTCCGGGACGGGGAACACCGGGGAGCTGTTTTTT. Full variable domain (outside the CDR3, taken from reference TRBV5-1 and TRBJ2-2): KAGVTQTPRYLIKTRGQQVTLSCSPISGHRSVSWYQQTPGQGLQFLFEYFSETQRNKGNFPGRFSGRQFSNSRSEMNVSTLELGDSALYLCASSSGTGNTGELFFGEGSRLTVL.